This T cell receptor beta chain was captured by sequencing in a study of T cell changes during pregnancy in multiple sclerosis. Profiled with immunoSEQ multiplex PCR; TCRdb holds only in-frame clones, not every one. The table has about 36,000 clones, about 91% seen once. Germline V gene lookup returns CDR1 LNHDA and CDR2 SQIVND (reference sequence). Unmatched junction bases numbered 10, after V lost 5 bases and J lost 4 bases. CDR3 length equals 16 residues. This sequence was found in a female donor with multiple sclerosis, enrolled in a pregnancy study. V gene TRBV19 combines with J gene TRBJ2-1; 8 positions match TRBD2. Specimen: CD4+ T cells from peripheral blood mononuclear cells, collected after pregnancy. CDR3 in amino acids: CASSPHPAGAYNEQFF. For the CDR3, the DNA is TGTGCCAGTAGTCCCCACCCAGCGGGAGCGTACAATGAGCAGTTCTTC.